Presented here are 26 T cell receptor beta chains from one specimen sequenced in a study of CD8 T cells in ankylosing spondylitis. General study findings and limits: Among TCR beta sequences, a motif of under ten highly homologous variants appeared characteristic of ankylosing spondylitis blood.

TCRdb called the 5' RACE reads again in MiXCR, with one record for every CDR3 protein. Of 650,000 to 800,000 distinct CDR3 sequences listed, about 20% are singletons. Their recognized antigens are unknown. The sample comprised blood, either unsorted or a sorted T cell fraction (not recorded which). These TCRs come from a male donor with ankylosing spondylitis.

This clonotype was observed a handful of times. CDR3 amino acids: CASSIGTRDQPQHF. The DNA for the CDR3 is TGTGCCAGTAGTATAGGTACCCGGGATCAGCCCCAGCATTTT. V and J are TRBV19 and TRBJ1-5; D gene unclear. The CDR3 consists of 14 residues. The germline V gene encodes CDR1 LNHDA and CDR2 SQIVND (reference sequence). V was cut by 1 base and J by 5 bases, with 9 bases left in between. Complete variable domain (other parts from reference TRBV19 and TRBJ1-5): DGGITQSPKYLFRKEGQNVTLSCEQNLNHDAMYWYRQDPGQGLRLIYYSQIVNDFQKGDIAEGYSVSREKKESFPLTVTSAQKNPTAFYLCASSIGTRDQPQHFGDGTRLSIL.

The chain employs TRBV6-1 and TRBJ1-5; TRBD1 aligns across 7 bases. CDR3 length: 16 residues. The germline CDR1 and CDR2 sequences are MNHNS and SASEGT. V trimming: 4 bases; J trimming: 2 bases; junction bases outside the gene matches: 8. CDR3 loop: CASSATQGTGNQPQHF. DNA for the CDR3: TGTGCCAGCAGTGCCACACAGGGGACGGGCAATCAGCCCCAGCATTTT.

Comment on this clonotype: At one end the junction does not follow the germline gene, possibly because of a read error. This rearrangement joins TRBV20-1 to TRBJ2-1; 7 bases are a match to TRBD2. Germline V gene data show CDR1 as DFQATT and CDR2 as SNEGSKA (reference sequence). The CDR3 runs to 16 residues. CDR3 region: CSAGDLMAGDYNEQFF. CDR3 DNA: TGCAGTGCTGGAGATCTCATGGCGGGAGACTACAATGAGCAGTTCTTC.

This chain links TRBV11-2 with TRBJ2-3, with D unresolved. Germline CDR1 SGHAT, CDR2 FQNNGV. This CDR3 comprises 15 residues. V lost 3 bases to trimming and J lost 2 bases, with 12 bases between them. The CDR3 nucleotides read TGTGCCAGCAGCTTGATAGGGCCCATCACAGATACGCAGTATTTT. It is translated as CASSLIGPITDTQYF.

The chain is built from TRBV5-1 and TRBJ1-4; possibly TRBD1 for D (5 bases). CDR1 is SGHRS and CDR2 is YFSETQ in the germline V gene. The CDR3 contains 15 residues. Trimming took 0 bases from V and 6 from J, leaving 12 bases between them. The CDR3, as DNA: TGCGCCAGCAGCTTGGCTGCAGGGACGGATGAAAAACTGTTTTTT. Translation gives CASSLAAGTDEKLFF.

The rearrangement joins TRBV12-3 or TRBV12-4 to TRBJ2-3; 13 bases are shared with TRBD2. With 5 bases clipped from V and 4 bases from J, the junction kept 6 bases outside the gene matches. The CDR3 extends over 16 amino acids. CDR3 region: CASSQGLAGSADTQYF. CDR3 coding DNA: TGTGCCAGCAGTCAGGGACTAGCGGGAAGCGCAGATACGCAGTATTTT.

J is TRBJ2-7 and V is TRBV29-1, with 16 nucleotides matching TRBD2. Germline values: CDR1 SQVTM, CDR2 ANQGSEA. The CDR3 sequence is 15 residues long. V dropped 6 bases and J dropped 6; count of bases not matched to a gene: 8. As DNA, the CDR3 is TGCAGCGTGAAAGGGACTAGCGGGGGGGCCGGCGAGCAGTACTTC. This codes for CSVKGTSGGAGEQYF.

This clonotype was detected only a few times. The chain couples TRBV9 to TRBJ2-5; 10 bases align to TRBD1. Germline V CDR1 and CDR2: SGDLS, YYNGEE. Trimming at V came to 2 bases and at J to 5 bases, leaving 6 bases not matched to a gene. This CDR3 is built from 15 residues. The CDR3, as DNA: TGTGCCAGCAGCGTCTCGGGACAGGGGAAGGAGACCCAGTACTTC. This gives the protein CASSVSGQGKETQYF.

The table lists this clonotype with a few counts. The CDR3 loop reads CASSSDTGREKLFF. CDR3 nucleotides: TGTGCCAGCAGCTCAGACACCGGGAGGGAAAAACTGTTTTTT. V gene TRBV7-2 combines with J gene TRBJ1-4; D is ambiguous. Germline V lookup: CDR1 SGHTA, CDR2 FQGNSA. The CDR3 totals 14 residues. The V and J ends lost 4 bases and 8 bases respectively, with 14 bases between them.

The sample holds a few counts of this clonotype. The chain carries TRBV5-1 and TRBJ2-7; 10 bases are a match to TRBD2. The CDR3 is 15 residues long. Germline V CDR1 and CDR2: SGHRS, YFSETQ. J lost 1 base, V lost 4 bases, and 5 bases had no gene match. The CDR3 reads CASSVIAGGSYEQYF. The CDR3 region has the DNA TGCGCCAGCAGCGTAATAGCGGGGGGATCCTACGAGCAGTACTTC.

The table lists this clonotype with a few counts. CDR3 region: CASRLQGSGANVLTF. Written as DNA, the CDR3 is TGTGCCAGCAGGTTACAGGGATCCGGGGCCAACGTCCTGACTTTC. This chain connects TRBV7-9 to TRBJ2-6; D may be TRBD1 (6 bases). The CDR3 length is 15 residues. CDR1 and CDR2 from the germline V gene are SEHNR and FQNEAQ (reference sequence). Trimming removed 6 bases at V and 4 bases at J, with 13 bases between.

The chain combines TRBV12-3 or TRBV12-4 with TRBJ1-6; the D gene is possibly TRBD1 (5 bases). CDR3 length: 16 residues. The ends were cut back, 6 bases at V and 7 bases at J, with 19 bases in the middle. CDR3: CASRLFRTIQNSPLHF. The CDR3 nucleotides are TGTGCCAGCAGACTCTTCCGGACAATTCAGAATTCACCCCTCCACTTT.

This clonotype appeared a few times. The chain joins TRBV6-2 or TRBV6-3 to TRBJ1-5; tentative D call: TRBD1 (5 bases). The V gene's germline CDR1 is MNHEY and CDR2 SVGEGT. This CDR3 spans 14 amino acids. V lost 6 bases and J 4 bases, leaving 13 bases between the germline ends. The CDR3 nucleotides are TGTGCCAGCAGGTATGACAGAGAGAATCAGCCCCAGCATTTT. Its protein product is CASRYDRENQPQHF.

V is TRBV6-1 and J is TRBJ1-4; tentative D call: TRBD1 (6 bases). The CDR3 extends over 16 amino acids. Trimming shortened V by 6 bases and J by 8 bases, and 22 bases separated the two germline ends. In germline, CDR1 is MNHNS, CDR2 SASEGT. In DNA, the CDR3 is TGTGCCAGCAGGCGAGCACCCAGGGGCCGCGACGAAAAACTGTTTTTT. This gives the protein CASRRAPRGRDEKLFF.

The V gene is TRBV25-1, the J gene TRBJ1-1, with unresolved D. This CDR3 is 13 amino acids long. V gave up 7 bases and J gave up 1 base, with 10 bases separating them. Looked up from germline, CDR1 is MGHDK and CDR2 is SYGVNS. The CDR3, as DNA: TGTGCCAGCATGGCCCGGGGGAACACTGAAGCTTTCTTT. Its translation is CASMARGNTEAFF.

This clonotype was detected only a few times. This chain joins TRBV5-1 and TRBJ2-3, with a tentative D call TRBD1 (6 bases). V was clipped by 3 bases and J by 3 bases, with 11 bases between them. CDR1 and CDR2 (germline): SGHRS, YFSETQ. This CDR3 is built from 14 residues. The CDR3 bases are TGCGCCAGCAGCTCTGAAGGGGGTACAGATACGCAGTATTTT. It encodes CASSSEGGTDTQYF.

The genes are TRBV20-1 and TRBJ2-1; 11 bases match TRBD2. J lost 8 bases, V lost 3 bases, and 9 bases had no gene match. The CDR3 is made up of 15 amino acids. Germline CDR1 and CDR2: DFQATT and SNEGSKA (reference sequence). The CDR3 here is CSASDTSGGFYEQFF. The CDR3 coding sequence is TGCAGTGCTAGCGATACTAGCGGGGGATTCTATGAGCAGTTCTTC.

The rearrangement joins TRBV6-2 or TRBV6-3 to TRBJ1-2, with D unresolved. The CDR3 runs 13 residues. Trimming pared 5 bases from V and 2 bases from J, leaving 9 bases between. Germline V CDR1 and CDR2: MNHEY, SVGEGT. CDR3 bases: TGTGCCAGCAGTACGGACGGAAACTATGGCTACACCTTC. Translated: CASSTDGNYGYTF.

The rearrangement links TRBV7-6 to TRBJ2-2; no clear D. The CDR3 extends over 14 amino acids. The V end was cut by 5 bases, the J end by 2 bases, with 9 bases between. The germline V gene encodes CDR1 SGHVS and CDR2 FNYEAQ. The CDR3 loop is CASSTPPNTGELFF. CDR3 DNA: TGTGCCAGCAGCACACCGCCAAACACCGGGGAGCTGTTTTTT.

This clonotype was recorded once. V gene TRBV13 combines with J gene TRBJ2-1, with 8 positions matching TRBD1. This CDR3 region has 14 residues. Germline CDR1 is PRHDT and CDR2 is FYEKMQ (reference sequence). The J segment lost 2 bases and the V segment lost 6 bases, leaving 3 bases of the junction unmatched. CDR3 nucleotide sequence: TGTGCCAGCAGGGAGGGACAGGCCTACAATGAGCAGTTCTTC. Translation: CASREGQAYNEQFF.

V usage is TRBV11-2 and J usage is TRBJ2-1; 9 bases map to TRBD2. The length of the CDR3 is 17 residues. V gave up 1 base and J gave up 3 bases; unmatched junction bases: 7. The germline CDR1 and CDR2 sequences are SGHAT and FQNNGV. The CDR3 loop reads CASSLVERGAIYNEQFF. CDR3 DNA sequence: TGTGCCAGCAGCTTAGTAGAGCGGGGGGCTATCTACAATGAGCAGTTCTTC.

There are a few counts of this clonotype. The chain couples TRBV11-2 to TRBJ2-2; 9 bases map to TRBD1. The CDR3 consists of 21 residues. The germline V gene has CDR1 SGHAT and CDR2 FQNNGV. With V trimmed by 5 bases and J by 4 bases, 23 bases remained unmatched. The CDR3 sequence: CASSPHSPSRQGGLSTGELFF. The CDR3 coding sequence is TGTGCCAGCAGCCCACATAGCCCCTCGCGACAGGGGGGTCTTAGCACCGGGGAGCTGTTTTTT. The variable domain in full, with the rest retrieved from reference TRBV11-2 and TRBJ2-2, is EAGVAQSPRYKIIEKRQSVAFWCNPISGHATLYWYQQILGQGPKLLIQFQNNGVVDDSQLPKDRFSAERLKGVDSTLKIQPAKLEDSAVYLCASSPHSPSRQGGLSTGELFFGEGSRLTVL.

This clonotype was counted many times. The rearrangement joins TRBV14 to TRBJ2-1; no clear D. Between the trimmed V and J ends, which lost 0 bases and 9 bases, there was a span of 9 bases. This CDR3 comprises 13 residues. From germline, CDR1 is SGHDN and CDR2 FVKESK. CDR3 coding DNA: TGTGCCAGCAGCCAAGAAGGGTTCGGTGAGCAGTTCTTC. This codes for CASSQEGFGEQFF. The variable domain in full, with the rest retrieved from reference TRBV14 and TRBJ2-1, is EAGVTQFPSHSVIEKGQTVTLRCDPISGHDNLYWYRRVMGKEIKFLLHFVKESKQDESGMPNNRFLAERTGGTYSTLKVQPAELEDSGVYFCASSQEGFGEQFFGPGTRLTVL.

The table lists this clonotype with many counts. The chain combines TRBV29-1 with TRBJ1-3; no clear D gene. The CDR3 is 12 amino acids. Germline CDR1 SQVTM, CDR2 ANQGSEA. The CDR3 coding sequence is TGCACGGCGGAGTCCTCTGGAAACACCATATATTTT. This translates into CTAESSGNTIYF.

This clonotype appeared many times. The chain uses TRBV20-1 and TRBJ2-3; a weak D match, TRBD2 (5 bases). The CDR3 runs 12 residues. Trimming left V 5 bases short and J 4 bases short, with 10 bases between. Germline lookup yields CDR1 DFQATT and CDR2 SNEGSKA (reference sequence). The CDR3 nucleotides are TGCAGTGCTCCAGGAGGCGCAGATACGCAGTATTTT. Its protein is CSAPGGADTQYF.

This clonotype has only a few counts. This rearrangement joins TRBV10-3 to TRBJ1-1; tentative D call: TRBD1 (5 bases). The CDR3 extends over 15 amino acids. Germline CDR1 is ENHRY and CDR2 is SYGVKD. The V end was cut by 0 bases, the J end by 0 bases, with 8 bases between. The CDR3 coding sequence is TGTGCCATCAGTGAGTCGCCAGGGTTGAACACTGAAGCTTTCTTT. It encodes CAISESPGLNTEAFF.